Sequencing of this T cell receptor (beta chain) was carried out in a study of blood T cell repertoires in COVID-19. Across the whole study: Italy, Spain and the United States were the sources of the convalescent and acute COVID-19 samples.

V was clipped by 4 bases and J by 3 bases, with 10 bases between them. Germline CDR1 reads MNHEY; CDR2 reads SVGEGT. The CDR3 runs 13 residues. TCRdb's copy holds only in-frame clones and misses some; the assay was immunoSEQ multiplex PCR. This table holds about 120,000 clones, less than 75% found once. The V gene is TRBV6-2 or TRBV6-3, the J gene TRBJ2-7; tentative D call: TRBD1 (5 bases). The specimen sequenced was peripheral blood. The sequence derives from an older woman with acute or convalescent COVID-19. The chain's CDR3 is CASSSRQFYEQYF. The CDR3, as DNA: TGTGCCAGCAGTTCCCGACAGTTCTACGAGCAGTACTTC.